This T cell receptor (beta chain) was identified in a study of T cell responses to AZD1222 COVID-19 vaccine. Study-wide results and caveats: Nearly half of the spike-specific TCRs reportedly recognize variant regions that carry no mutations. Clonal diversity was possibly underestimated, and white British individuals and females predominated among donors. Two AZD1222 doses significantly raised spike-specific TCR breadth and depth over controls. Vaccine-associated CD4 TCRs ranged over spike, dominating at 160-218 and 743-854.

Method: immunoSEQ multiplex PCR; TCRdb's copy keeps in-frame clones and lacks some. The data contain 90,000 or so clones, 80% to 90% of them singletons. Comments on this clone: Its antigen is currently unknown.

Trimming pared 2 bases from V and 2 bases from J, leaving 7 bases between. Germline V gene data show CDR1 as SGHRS and CDR2 as YFSETQ. This CDR3 is 14 amino acids long. Sample: peripheral blood, taken on day 0 of AZD1222 vaccination. The chain employs TRBV5-1 and TRBJ1-4, with D uncertain. This sequence originates from an adult in good health. The CDR3 reads CASSLLSTNEKLFF. The CDR3 nucleotides read TGCGCCAGCAGCTTATTGAGCACTAATGAAAAACTGTTTTTT.